This T cell receptor (beta chain) originates from a study of cytomegalovirus exposure and HLA in healthy donors. This clone was recorded a few times. In the PCR, 60 Vbeta and 13 Jbeta primers were used. This table comes from immunoSEQ multiplex PCR, and its TCRdb copy is limited to in-frame clones, with some not included. The table shows about 180,000 clones, with 77% occurring only once. CDR1 LNHNV and CDR2 YYDKDF come from the germline V gene (reference sequence). V dropped 5 bases and J dropped 0; count of bases not matched to a gene: 12. This CDR3 has 17 amino acids. Sequencing was performed on PBMCs. This chain uses TRBV15 with TRBJ2-7, with 8 nucleotides matching TRBD2. The sequence derives from a man aged 18 to 30 in good health and CMV-seronegative. The CDR3: CATSSQWRGDSSYEQYF. In DNA, the CDR3 is TGTGCCACCAGCTCCCAGTGGCGGGGGGATTCCTCCTACGAGCAGTACTTC.